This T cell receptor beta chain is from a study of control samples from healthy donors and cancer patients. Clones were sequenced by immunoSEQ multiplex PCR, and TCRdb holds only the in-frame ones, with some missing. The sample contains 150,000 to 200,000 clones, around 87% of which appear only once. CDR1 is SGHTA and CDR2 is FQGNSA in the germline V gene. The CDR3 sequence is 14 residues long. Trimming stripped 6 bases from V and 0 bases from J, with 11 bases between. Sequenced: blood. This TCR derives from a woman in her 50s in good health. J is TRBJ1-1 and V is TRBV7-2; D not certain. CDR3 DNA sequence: TGTGCCAGCAGACTGCGCAGTTTGAACACTGAAGCTTTCTTT. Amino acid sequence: CASRLRSLNTEAFF.